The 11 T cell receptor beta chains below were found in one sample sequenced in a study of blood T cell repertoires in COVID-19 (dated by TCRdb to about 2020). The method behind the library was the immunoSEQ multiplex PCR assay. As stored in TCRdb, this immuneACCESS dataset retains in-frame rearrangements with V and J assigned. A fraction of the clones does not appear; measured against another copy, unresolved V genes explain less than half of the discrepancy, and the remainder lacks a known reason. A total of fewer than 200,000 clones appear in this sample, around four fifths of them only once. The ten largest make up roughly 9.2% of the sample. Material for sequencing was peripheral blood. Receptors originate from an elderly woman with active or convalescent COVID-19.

The CDR3 DNA reads TGTGCCAGCTCACGTGACAGGGACCCCAACTATGGCTACACCTTC. The encoded protein is CASSRDRDPNYGYTF. This chain connects TRBV18 to TRBJ1-2, with 7 nucleotides matching TRBD1. V dropped 4 bases and J dropped 2; count of bases not matched to a gene: 7. Germline assignment: CDR1 KGHSH and CDR2 LQKENI. This CDR3 region has 15 residues.

The CDR3 DNA reads TGTGCCAGCAGCTCCCAGGGGGTCCCTGGAAACACCATATATTTT. The encoded protein is CASSSQGVPGNTIYF. This chain joins TRBV7-9 and TRBJ1-3, with 7 bases aligning to TRBD1. V lost 4 bases and J lost 2; bases outside the gene matches: 5. The CDR3 extends over 15 amino acids. Germline loops: CDR1 SEHNR, CDR2 FQNEAQ (reference sequence).

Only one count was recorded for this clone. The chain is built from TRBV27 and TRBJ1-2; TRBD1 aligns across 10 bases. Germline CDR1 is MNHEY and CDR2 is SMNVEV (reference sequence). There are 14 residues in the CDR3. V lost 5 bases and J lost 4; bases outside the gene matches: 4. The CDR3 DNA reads TGTGCCAGCAGTACCGGGACAGGGGCCTATGGCTACACCTTC. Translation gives CASSTGTGAYGYTF.

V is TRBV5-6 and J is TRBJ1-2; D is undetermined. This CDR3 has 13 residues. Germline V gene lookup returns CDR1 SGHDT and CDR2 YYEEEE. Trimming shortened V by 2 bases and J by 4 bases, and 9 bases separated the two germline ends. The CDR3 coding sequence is TGTGCCAGCAGCTTAACAACATTCTATGGCTACACCTTC. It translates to CASSLTTFYGYTF.

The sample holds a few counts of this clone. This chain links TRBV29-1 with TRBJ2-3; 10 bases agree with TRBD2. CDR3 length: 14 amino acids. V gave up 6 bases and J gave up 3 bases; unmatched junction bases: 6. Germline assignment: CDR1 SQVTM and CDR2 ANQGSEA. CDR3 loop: CSVSSGGRTDTQYF. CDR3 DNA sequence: TGCAGCGTCTCTAGCGGGGGTCGAACAGATACGCAGTATTTT.

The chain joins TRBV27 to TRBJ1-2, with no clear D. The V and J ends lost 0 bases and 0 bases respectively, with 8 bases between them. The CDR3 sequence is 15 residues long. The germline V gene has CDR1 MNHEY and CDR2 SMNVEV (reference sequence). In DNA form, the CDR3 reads TGTGCCAGCAGTTTATCTCCAGTTCCTAACTATGGCTACACCTTC. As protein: CASSLSPVPNYGYTF.

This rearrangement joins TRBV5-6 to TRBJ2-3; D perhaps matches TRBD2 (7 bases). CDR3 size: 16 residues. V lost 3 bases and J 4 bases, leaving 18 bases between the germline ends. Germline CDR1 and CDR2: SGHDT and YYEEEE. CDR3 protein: CASSSGGPRSADTQYF. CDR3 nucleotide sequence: TGTGCCAGCAGCTCGGGGGGCCCTCGTAGCGCAGATACGCAGTATTTT. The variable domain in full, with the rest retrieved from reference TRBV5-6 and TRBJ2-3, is DAGVTQSPTHLIKTRGQQVTLRCSPKSGHDTVSWYQQALGQGPQFIFQYYEEEERQRGNFPDRFSGHQFPNYSSELNVNALLLGDSALYLCASSSGGPRSADTQYFGPGTRLTVL.

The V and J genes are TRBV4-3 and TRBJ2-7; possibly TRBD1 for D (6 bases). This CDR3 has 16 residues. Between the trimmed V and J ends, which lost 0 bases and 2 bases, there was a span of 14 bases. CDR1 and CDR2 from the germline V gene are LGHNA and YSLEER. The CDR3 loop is CASSQDPGAGAYEQYF. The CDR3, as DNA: TGCGCCAGCAGCCAAGATCCGGGCGCAGGGGCCTACGAGCAGTACTTC.

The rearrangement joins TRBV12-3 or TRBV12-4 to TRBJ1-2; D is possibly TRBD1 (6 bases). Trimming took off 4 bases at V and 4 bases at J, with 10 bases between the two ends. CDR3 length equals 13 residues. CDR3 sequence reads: CASSSQGSYGYTF. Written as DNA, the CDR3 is TGTGCCAGCAGTTCACAGGGAAGCTATGGCTACACCTTC.

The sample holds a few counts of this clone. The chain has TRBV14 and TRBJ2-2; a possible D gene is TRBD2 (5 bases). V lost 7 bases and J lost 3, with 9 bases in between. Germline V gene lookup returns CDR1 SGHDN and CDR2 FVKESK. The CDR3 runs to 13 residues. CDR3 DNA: TGTGCCAGCAAGGTCGGGGACACCGGGGAGCTGTTTTTT. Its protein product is CASKVGDTGELFF.

The DNA of the CDR3 is TGTGCCAGCAGGCCCGGACTAGCGGGGGTATCCGGGGAGCTGTTTTTT. Protein sequence: CASRPGLAGVSGELFF. This chain joins TRBV3-1 (or the pseudogene TRBV3-2) and TRBJ2-2, with 13 bases lining up with TRBD2. The CDR3 has 16 residues. The V gene end was trimmed by 6 bases and the J gene end by 6 bases; junction bases not matched to a gene: 7. Germline V gene lookup returns CDR1 LGHDT and CDR2 YNNKEL (reference sequence).